The 14 T cell receptor beta chains presented below share a single source sample, sequenced in a study of T cells after yellow fever vaccination. TCRdb re-analysed the 5' RACE reads in MiXCR, keeping a single row per CDR3 protein. The sample holds 450,000 to 550,000 distinct CDR3 sequences, 20% to 25% seen once. This specimen was PBMCs, taken roughly 23 days after the first yellow fever vaccination. Receptor source: a man younger than 35 who received the YFV17D yellow fever vaccine.

The table lists this clonotype with a few counts. This chain uses TRBV18 with TRBJ1-6, with D perhaps TRBD1 (5 bases). The length of the CDR3 is 15 residues. V lost 2 bases, J lost 9 bases, and 14 bases lay in between. Germline CDR1 reads KGHSH; CDR2 reads LQKENI. The CDR3 spells CASSPMVTDGSPLHF. The CDR3 DNA sequence: TGTGCCAGCTCACCAATGGTGACAGATGGTTCACCCCTCCACTTT.

This clonotype showed up just a few times. The chain carries TRBV20-1 and TRBJ2-5; the match to TRBD2 covers 8 bases. This CDR3 contains 13 residues. The J segment lost 1 base and the V segment lost 6 bases, leaving 4 bases of the junction unmatched. Germline CDR1 DFQATT, CDR2 SNEGSKA (reference sequence). The CDR3 region has the DNA TGCAGTGCCATGCGGGGGGCCCAAGAGACCCAGTACTTC. Amino acid sequence: CSAMRGAQETQYF.

The chain employs TRBV6-5 and TRBJ1-5; D remains unclear. CDR3 length: 15 amino acids. Germline-derived CDR1 and CDR2 are MNHEY and SVGAGI. The V and J ends lost 3 bases and 1 base respectively, with 10 bases between them. This CDR3 is CASSYSRMSNQPQHF. The CDR3 nucleotides are TGTGCCAGCAGTTATTCCCGGATGAGCAATCAGCCCCAGCATTTT.

The CDR3 sequence is CSAIRTSGASSYNEQFF. The CDR3 DNA is TGCAGTGCTATACGGACTAGCGGGGCTTCCTCCTACAATGAGCAGTTCTTC. The gene calls are TRBV20-1 and TRBJ2-1; 12 bases map to TRBD2. V lost 4 bases to trimming and J lost 0 bases; unmatched junction nucleotides: 7. Germline values: CDR1 DFQATT, CDR2 SNEGSKA (reference sequence). This CDR3 comprises 17 residues.

With regard to this clonotype: Because the CDR3 is missing its conserved closing phenylalanine or tryptophan, this is likely a read error. This chain links TRBV20-1 with TRBJ1-6; D might be TRBD1 (6 bases). CDR1 is DFQATT, CDR2 SNEGSKA, per germline (reference sequence). CDR3 length equals 17 residues. Trimming pared 0 bases from V and 1 base from J, leaving 13 bases between. In DNA form, the CDR3 reads TGCAGTGCTAGAGATGCGGGGGGCGGGTCCTATAATTCACCCCTCCACTTG. The encoded protein is CSARDAGGGSYNSPLHL.

The chain uses TRBV5-5 and TRBJ2-7, with D unclear. With 2 bases removed from V and 3 bases from J, the gap between germline ends came to 6 bases. Germline-derived CDR1 and CDR2 are SGHKS and YYEKEE (reference sequence). The CDR3 has 12 amino acids. CDR3 nucleotide sequence: TGTGCCAGCAGCTTACACCTCTACGAGCAGTACGTC. It translates to CASSLHLYEQYV.

The chain couples TRBV7-9 to TRBJ1-5; possible D gene TRBD1, 6 bases. Trimming took off 4 bases at V and 0 bases at J, with 13 bases between the two ends. The CDR3 is 16 residues long. The V gene's germline CDR1 is SEHNR and CDR2 FQNEAQ (reference sequence). DNA for the CDR3: TGTGCCAGCAGCTCAGGGACAAAGGGTAGCAATCAGCCCCAGCATTTT. Translated, it gives CASSSGTKGSNQPQHF.

V is TRBV6-1 and J is TRBJ1-1, with unresolved D. V lost 3 bases and J 11 bases, leaving 10 bases between the germline ends. CDR1 is MNHNS, CDR2 SASEGT, per germline. CDR3 length equals 11 residues. The CDR3: CASSETKRAFF. The CDR3 DNA sequence: TGTGCCAGCAGTGAGACAAAAAGGGCTTTCTTT.

The chain uses TRBV24-1 and TRBJ1-1, with D possibly being TRBD1 (5 bases). CDR3 length equals 13 residues. Trimming stripped 9 bases from V and 5 bases from J, with 15 bases between. The germline CDR1 and CDR2 sequences are KGHDR and SFDVKD. CDR3 coding DNA: TGTGCCACCTGCCCGGCCGGGGGGACTGAAGCTTTCTTT. Translating it yields CATCPAGGTEAFF.

The chain recombines TRBV6-1 with TRBJ2-7, with D possibly TRBD2 on 5 matching bases. Germline V gene sequence: CDR1 MNHNS, CDR2 SASEGT. V lost 6 bases to trimming and J lost 7 bases, with 16 bases between them. The CDR3 totals 13 residues. The CDR3 region has the DNA TGTGCCAGCAGCCCCCTCCGGGGTAGGGAGCAGTACGTC. Translated: CASSPLRGREQYV.

This clonotype was recorded a few times. The chain links TRBV7-2 to TRBJ2-2; 9 bases agree with TRBD2. Germline assignment: CDR1 SGHTA and CDR2 FQGNSA. The CDR3 length is 16 residues. The V segment lost 5 bases and the J segment 2 bases; nucleotides outside the gene matches: 6. The CDR3 reads CASSPRGGSNTGELFF. As DNA, the CDR3 is TGTGCCAGCAGCCCGCGGGGGGGCTCTAACACCGGGGAGCTGTTTTTT.

This clonotype was counted a few times. The genes are TRBV19 and TRBJ1-2; 10 bases are a match to TRBD1. The V gene's germline CDR1 is LNHDA and CDR2 SQIVND (reference sequence). The CDR3 spans 13 residues. V lost 10 bases and J lost 8; bases outside the gene matches: 10. The CDR3 nucleotides read TGTGCCACCGACAGGGGGCAAGCGGGAGGCTACACCTTC. Its translation: CATDRGQAGGYTF.

The chain joins TRBV11-2 to TRBJ1-5; D uncertain. Trimming took off 6 bases at V and 4 bases at J, with 10 bases between the two ends. Germline V CDR1 and CDR2: SGHAT, FQNNGV. CDR3 length: 13 residues. The CDR3 is CASSHTGNQPQHF. The CDR3 DNA is TGTGCCAGCAGTCACACGGGGAATCAGCCCCAGCATTTT.

This clonotype came up many times. V usage is TRBV29-1 and J usage is TRBJ2-5, with TRBD2 identical over 10 bases. Losses at the gene ends were 0 bases for V and 2 bases for J; bases not matched to a gene: 9. Germline loops: CDR1 SQVTM, CDR2 ANQGSEA. The CDR3 contains 17 residues. The CDR3: CSVEDWRSGGLQETQYF. The CDR3 nucleotides read TGCAGCGTTGAAGATTGGCGTAGCGGGGGGCTACAAGAGACCCAGTACTTC.